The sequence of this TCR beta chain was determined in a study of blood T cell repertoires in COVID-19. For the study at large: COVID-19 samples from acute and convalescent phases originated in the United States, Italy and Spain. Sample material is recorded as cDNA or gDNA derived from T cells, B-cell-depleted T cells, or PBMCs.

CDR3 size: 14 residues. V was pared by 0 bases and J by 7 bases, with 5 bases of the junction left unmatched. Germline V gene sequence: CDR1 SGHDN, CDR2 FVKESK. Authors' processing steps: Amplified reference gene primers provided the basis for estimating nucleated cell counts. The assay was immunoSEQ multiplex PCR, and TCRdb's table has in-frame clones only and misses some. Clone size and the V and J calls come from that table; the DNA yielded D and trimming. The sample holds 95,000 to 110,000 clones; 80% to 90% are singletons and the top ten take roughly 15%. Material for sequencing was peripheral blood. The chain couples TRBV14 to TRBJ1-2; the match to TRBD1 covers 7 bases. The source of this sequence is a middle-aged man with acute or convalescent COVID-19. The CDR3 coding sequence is TGTGCCAGCAGCCAAGAGGGAAAGGGGGCTGGCTACACCTTC. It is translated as CASSQEGKGAGYTF.